A selection of T cell receptor beta chains follows, all from one sample in a study of T cells in localized non-small cell lung cancer. Clones were sequenced by immunoSEQ multiplex PCR, and TCRdb holds only the in-frame ones, with some missing. The sample records fewer than 35,000 clones, 91% being singletons. The material sequenced was PBMCs, taken before any cancer treatment. The receptors stem from a man aged 35 to 70 with stage II lung adenocarcinoma. CDR3s include the opening cysteine and the closing phenylalanine or tryptophan. D genes are given only for firm matches. Where a row states a size, it is once, few, many or the class of an expanded clone; other rows omit it.

j_call clone_size v_call d_call cdr3_nt cdr3_aa
TRBJ2-7 NA TRBV7-6 TRBD2 TGTGCCAGCAGCCCAGAGGCGGCTAGCGGGAGAAGCGAGCAGTACTTC CASSPEAASGRSEQYF
TRBJ1-3 NA TRBV15 NA TGTGCCACCAGCGATCTAATAAATCGGGCAGTTTCTGGAAACACCATATATTTT CATSDLINRAVSGNTIYF
TRBJ2-1 once TRBV2 NA TGTGCCAGCAGTGAGAGACTAACCTACAATGAGCAGTTCTTC CASSERLTYNEQFF
TRBJ2-4 NA TRBV11-2 NA TGTGCCAGCAGCAGGTCTTTAGGCGGGGACCGCCTTGACATTCAGTACTTC CASSRSLGGDRLDIQYF
TRBJ2-7 NA TRBV10-3 NA TGTGCCATCAGTGAGTCCGATCTGGCTCACGAGCAGTACTTC CAISESDLAHEQYF
TRBJ2-5 NA TRBV6-5 NA TGTGCCAGCAGTTACTCGGGCGGGCAAGAGACCCAGTACTTC CASSYSGGQETQYF
TRBJ2-7 NA TRBV4-2 TRBD2 TGTGCCAGCAGCCGGGACGGGACTAGCGGGAGGACCGAGCAGTACTTC CASSRDGTSGRTEQYF
TRBJ2-7 NA TRBV28 NA TGTGCCAGCAGACGGGGGATAGGGGAATTGTGGGAGCAGTACTTC CASRRGIGELWEQYF
TRBJ2-3 NA TRBV5-8 TRBD2 TGTGCCAGCAGTGAAAGCGGGGGCACAGATACGCAGTATTTT CASSESGGTDTQYF
TRBJ2-3 medium-sized TRBV14 TRBD2 TGTGCCAGCAGCCATGGAAGCGGGAGGCTAGATACGCAGTATTTT CASSHGSGRLDTQYF
TRBJ2-3 NA TRBV29-1 TRBD2 TGCAGCGTCAAAGGGAGGGTTAAAGATACGCAGTATTTT CSVKGRVKDTQYF
TRBJ1-1 NA TRBV4-2 TRBD1 TGTGCCAGCAGCCAAACAGACAGGGCTGAAGCTTTCTTT CASSQTDRAEAFF
TRBJ1-4 NA TRBV27 NA TGTGCCAGCAGTTTATCGAGGGTTTCTAATGAAAAACTGTTTTTT CASSLSRVSNEKLFF
TRBJ1-5 NA TRBV5-6 NA TGTGCCAGCAGCTTGGCTGGAGGAAGCAATCAGCCCCAGCATTTT CASSLAGGSNQPQHF
TRBJ2-3 NA TRBV5-1 NA TGCGCCAGCAGCTCCCTCCCTCCCGTCGGGGGACCAGATACGCAGTATTTT CASSSLPPVGGPDTQYF